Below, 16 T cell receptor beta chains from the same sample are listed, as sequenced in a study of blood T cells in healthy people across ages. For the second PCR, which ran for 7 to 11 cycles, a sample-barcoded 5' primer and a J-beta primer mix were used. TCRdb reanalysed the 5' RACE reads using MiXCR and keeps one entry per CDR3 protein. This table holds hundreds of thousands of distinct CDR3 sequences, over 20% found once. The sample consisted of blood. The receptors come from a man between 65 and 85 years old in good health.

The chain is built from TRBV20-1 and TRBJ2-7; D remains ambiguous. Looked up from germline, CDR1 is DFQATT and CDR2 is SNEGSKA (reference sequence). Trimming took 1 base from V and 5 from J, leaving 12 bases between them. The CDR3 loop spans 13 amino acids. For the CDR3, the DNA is TGCAGTGCTAGAGTCGCTAGGTCCGACGAGCAGTACTTC. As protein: CSARVARSDEQYF.

The CDR3, as DNA: TGCGCCAGCAGAACGGTAGAGGGAGCCTACGAGCAGTACTTC. Translation: CASRTVEGAYEQYF. The gene calls are TRBV4-1 and TRBJ2-5, with TRBD2 as a possible D gene (5 bases). The DNA end is more similar to TRBJ2-7, so the J call may be wrong. CDR3 size: 14 residues. Germline V gene data show CDR1 as MGHRA and CDR2 as YSYEKL.

The CDR3 bases are TGCAGCGTTGAAATCCGTCCCACCTCGAACACTGAAGCTTTCTTT. It encodes CSVEIRPTSNTEAFF. The chain uses TRBV29-1 and TRBJ1-1; D ambiguous. In germline, CDR1 is SQVTM, CDR2 ANQGSEA. The CDR3 is 15 residues long. The germline V and J ends were trimmed by 2 bases and 1 base, with 14 bases remaining between them. The whole variable domain, remainder taken from reference TRBV29-1 and TRBJ1-1, is SAVISQKPSRDICQRGTSLTIQCQVDSQVTMMFWYRQQPGQSLTLIATANQGSEATYESGFVIDKFPISRPNLTFSTLTVSNMSPEDSSIYLCSVEIRPTSNTEAFFGQGTRLTVV.

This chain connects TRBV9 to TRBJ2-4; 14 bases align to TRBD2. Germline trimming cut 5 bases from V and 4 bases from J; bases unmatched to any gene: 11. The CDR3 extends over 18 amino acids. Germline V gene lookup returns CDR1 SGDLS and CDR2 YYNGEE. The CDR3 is CASSEGTSGRGSKNIQYF. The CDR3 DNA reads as TGTGCCAGCAGTGAGGGGACTAGCGGGAGAGGAAGTAAAAACATTCAGTACTTC.

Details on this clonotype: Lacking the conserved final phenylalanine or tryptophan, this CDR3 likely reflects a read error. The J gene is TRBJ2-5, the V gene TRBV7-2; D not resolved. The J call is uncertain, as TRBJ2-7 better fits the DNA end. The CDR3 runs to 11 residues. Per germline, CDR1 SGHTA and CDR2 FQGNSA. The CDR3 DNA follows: TGTGCCAGCAGCTTTGCCTACGAGCAGTACCTC. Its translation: CASSFAYEQYL.

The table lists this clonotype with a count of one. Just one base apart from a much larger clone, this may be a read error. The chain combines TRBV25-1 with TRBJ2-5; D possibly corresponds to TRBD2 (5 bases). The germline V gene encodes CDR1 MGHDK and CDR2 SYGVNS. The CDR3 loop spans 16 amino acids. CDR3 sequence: CASSEIGNGVQESQYF. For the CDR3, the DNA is TGTGCCAGCAGTGAAATCGGGAACGGAGTCCAAGAGTCCCAGTACTTC. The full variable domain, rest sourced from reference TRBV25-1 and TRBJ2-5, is EADIYQTPRYLVIGTGKKITLECSQTMGHDKMYWYQQDPGMELHLIHYSYGVNSTEKGDLSSESTVSRIRTEHFPLTLESARPSHTSQYLCASSEIGNGVQESQYFGPGTRLLVL.

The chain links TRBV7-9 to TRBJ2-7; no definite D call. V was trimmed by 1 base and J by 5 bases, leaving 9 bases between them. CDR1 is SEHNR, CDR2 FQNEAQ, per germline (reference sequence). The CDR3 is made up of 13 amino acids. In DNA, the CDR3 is TGTGCCAGCAGCTTAGGACCAGTCCACGAGCAGTACTTC. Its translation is CASSLGPVHEQYF.

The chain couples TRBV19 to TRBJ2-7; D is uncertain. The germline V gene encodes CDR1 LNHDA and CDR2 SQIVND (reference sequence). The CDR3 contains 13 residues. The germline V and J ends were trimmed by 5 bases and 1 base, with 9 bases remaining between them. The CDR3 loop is CASSASRSYEQYF. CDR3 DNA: TGTGCCAGTAGTGCCAGTCGTTCCTACGAGCAGTACTTC.

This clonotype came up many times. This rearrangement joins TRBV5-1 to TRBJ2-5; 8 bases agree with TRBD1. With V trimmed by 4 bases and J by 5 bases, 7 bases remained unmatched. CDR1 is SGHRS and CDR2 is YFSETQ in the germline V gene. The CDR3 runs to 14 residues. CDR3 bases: TGCGCCAGCAGCCCGACAGGGGATAGTGAGACCCAGTACTTC. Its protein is CASSPTGDSETQYF.

CDR3 in DNA: TGCAGTGCTAGAGATTCCCGCGGGTACACTGAAGCTTTCTTT. Amino acid sequence: CSARDSRGYTEAFF. The genes are TRBV20-1 and TRBJ1-1; D is unresolved. Trimming left V 0 bases short and J 3 bases short, with 11 bases between. Germline V gene sequence: CDR1 DFQATT, CDR2 SNEGSKA (reference sequence). There are 14 residues in the CDR3.

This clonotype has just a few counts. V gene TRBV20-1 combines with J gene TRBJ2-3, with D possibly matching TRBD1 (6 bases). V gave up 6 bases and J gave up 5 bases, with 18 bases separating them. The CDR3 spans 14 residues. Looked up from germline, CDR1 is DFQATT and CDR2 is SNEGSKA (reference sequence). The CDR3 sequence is CSAPEVRGKDTQYF. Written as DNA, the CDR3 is TGCAGTGCCCCTGAGGTTAGGGGGAAAGATACGCAGTATTTT.

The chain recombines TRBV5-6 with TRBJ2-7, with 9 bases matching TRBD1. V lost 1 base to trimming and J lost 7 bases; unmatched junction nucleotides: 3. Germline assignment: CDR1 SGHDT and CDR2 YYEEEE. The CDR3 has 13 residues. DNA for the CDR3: TGTGCCAGCAGCTTGTACAGGGGGCCTGAGCAGTACTTC. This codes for CASSLYRGPEQYF.

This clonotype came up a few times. The CDR3 nucleotides read TGCGCCAGCAGCTTATCAGGGCCAGGCTACACCTTC. Amino acid sequence: CASSLSGPGYTF. The chain couples TRBV5-1 to TRBJ1-2; possible D gene TRBD1, 5 bases. The V end lost 2 bases, the J end lost 8 bases, and 10 bases lay between the germline ends. This CDR3 has 12 residues. Germline CDR1 reads SGHRS; CDR2 reads YFSETQ.

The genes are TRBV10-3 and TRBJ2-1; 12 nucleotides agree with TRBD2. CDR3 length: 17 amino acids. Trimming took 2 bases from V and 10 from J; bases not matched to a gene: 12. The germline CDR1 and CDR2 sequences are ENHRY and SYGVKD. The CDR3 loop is CAISEEGTGLAGWEQFF. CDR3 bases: TGTGCCATCAGTGAGGAGGGGACAGGACTAGCGGGATGGGAGCAGTTCTTC.

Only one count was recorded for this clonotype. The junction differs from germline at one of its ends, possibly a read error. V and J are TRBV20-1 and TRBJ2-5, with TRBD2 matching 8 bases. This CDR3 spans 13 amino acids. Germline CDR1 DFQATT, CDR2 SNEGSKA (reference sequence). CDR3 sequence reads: CSAPPTGGRWEFF. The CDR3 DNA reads TGCAGTGCTCCACCGACGGGCGGGAGGTGGGAGTTCTTC.

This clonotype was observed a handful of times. CDR3 loop: CASSQGVGWDNNDNEQFF. In DNA, the CDR3 is TGTGCCAGCAGCCAAGGCGTCGGTTGGGACAACAACGACAATGAGCAGTTCTTC. The rearrangement uses TRBV3-1 and TRBJ2-1, with D possibly TRBD1 on 6 matching bases. Trimming pared 1 base from V and 5 bases from J, leaving 21 bases between. The length of the CDR3 is 18 residues. CDR1 LGHDT and CDR2 YNNKEL come from the germline V gene (reference sequence).